This T cell receptor (beta chain) comes out of a study of blood T cell repertoires in COVID-19. Study-wide context: There were acute and convalescent COVID-19 samples, and they came from the United States, Italy and Spain. T cells, B-cell-depleted T cells, or PBMCs provided the cDNA or gDNA that served as material.

V was shortened by 4 bases and J by 13 bases, with 14 bases between the two germline ends. The CDR3 covers 11 residues. How the authors handled the data: For nucleated cells, counts were estimated from reference gene primer amplification. The data were produced by immunoSEQ multiplex PCR, yet TCRdb's version contains in-frame clones alone and is incomplete. For V, J and clone size, that table is used; D and trimming come from the DNA. The data hold under 200,000 clones, with about 89% observed a single time. This clone appeared a single time. The sample consisted of peripheral blood. This receptor was identified in a man aged 70-80 years with acute or convalescent COVID-19. The chain combines TRBV12-3 or TRBV12-4 with TRBJ2-7; D possibly corresponds to TRBD1 (6 bases). The CDR3 region is CASSSDRNSYF. The CDR3 DNA sequence: TGTGCCAGCAGTTCAGACAGGAACTCATACTTC.